These 8 T cell receptor beta chains came from one sample sequenced in a study of blood T cell repertoires in COVID-19. Profiling relied on immunoSEQ multiplex PCR, and the TCRdb table lists in-frame clones only, not all of them. Seen here are about 220,000 clones, about 88% observed once, and the top ten hold approximately 2.7%. Material: PBMCs or T cells enriched from blood (not recorded which). Source of these receptors: a woman aged 30 to 39 who had recovered from COVID-19.

The CDR3 bases are TGTGCCAGCAGCGCTACATACAGGGCTCCCGAGCAGTTCTTC. Protein: CASSATYRAPEQFF. This chain links TRBV5-5 with TRBJ2-1; weak D call: TRBD1 (6 bases). V was shortened by 4 bases and J by 10 bases, with 18 bases between the two germline ends. There are 14 residues in the CDR3. The germline V gene encodes CDR1 SGHKS and CDR2 YYEKEE (reference sequence).

The gene calls are TRBV4-3 and TRBJ2-7; the D is unclear. Trimming took off 0 bases at V and 2 bases at J, with 5 bases between the two ends. The germline CDR1 and CDR2 sequences are LGHNA and YSLEER. The CDR3 spans 13 residues. DNA of the CDR3: TGCGCCAGCAGCCAAGATTATACCTACGAGCAGTACTTC. Amino acids: CASSQDYTYEQYF.

Regarding this clone: Additional DNA sequences in this sample encode the identical CDR3. This rearrangement joins TRBV6-2 or TRBV6-3 to TRBJ2-3; 7 bases are shared with TRBD2. Per the germline V gene, CDR1 is MNHEY and CDR2 is SVGEGT. The CDR3 is 15 residues long. Trimming at V came to 2 bases and at J to 5 bases, leaving 7 bases not matched to a gene. CDR3 amino acids: CASSYGGLEVDTQYF. Written as DNA, the CDR3 is TGTGCCAGCAGTTACGGAGGACTAGAGGTAGATACGCAGTATTTT.

The rearrangement links TRBV20-1 to TRBJ1-5; unclear D gene. The V end was cut by 3 bases, the J end by 7 bases, with 7 bases between. From germline, CDR1 is DFQATT and CDR2 SNEGSKA (reference sequence). The CDR3 contains 11 residues. In DNA form, the CDR3 reads TGCAGTGCTAGCTCCGGGCAGCCCCAGCATTTT. It translates to CSASSGQPQHF.

The chain links TRBV19 to TRBJ2-3, with TRBD1 as a possible D gene (6 bases). CDR3 length: 16 residues. V gave up 1 base and J gave up 3 bases, with 14 bases separating them. The germline CDR1 and CDR2 sequences are LNHDA and SQIVND (reference sequence). The CDR3 sequence is CASSIARTDMTDTQYF. The CDR3 DNA reads as TGTGCCAGTAGTATAGCTAGGACAGACATGACAGATACGCAGTATTTT.

The chain carries TRBV6-1 and TRBJ2-7, with D maybe TRBD2 (5 bases). Germline V gene data show CDR1 as MNHNS and CDR2 as SASEGT. This CDR3 comprises 15 residues. V was pared by 3 bases and J by 0 bases, with 12 bases between. The CDR3 loop is CASSDQAAGSYEQYF. CDR3 in DNA: TGTGCCAGCAGTGACCAGGCCGCGGGCTCCTACGAGCAGTACTTC.

V usage is TRBV19 and J usage is TRBJ1-2; D not certain. Trimming took 1 base from V and 7 from J, leaving 13 bases between them. This CDR3 is built from 14 residues. Looked up from germline, CDR1 is LNHDA and CDR2 is SQIVND (reference sequence). The CDR3 region has the DNA TGTGCCAGTAGTATAGTGTCCGGGAGTCCTGGCTACACCTTC. Residues: CASSIVSGSPGYTF.

In this sample, this clone turned up once. The chain links TRBV5-1 to TRBJ1-2; tentatively, D is TRBD1 (5 bases). The germline CDR1 and CDR2 sequences are SGHRS and YFSETQ. With 8 bases removed from V and 8 bases from J, the gap between germline ends came to 25 bases. This CDR3 is 15 amino acids long. The CDR3 nucleotides are TGCGCCAGGTTACCCCTCGGGCCAGGGAAAGGAGGCTACACCTTC. Residues: CARLPLGPGKGGYTF.